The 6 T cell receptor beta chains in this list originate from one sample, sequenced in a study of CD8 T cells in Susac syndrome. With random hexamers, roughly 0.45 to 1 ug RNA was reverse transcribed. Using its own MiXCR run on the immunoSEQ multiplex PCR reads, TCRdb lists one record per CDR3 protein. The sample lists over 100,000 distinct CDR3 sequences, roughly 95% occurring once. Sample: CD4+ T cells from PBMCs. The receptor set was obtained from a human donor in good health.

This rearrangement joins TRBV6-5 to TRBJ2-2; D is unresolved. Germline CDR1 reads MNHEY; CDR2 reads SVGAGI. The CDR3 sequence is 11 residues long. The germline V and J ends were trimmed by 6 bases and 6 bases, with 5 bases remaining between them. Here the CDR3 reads CASRGSGELFF. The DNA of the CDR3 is TGTGCCAGCAGAGGGTCCGGGGAGCTGTTTTTT.

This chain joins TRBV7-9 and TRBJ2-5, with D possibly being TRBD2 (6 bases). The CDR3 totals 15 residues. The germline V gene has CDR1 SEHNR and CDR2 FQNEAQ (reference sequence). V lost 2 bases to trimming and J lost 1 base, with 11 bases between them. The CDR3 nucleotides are TGTGCCAGCAGCTTAAAGGGACTCCCCCAAGAGACCCAGTACTTC. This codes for CASSLKGLPQETQYF.

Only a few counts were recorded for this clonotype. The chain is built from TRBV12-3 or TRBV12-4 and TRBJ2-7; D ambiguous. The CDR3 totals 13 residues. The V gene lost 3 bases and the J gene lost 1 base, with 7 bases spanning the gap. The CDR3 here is CASSFAGSYEQYF. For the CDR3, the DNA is TGTGCCAGCAGTTTTGCTGGATCCTACGAGCAGTACTTC.

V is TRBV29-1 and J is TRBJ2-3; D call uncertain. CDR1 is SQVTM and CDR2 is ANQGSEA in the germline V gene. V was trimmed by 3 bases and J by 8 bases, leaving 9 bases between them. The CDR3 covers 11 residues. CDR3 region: CSVDKGATQYF. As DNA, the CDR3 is TGCAGCGTTGACAAGGGTGCTACGCAGTATTTT.

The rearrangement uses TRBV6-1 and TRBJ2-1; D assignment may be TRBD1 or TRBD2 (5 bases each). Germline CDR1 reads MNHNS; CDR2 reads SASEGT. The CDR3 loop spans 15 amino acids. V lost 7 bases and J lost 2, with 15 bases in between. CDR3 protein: CASTTGAGPYNEQFF. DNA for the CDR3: TGTGCCAGCACGACCGGGGCAGGCCCCTACAATGAGCAGTTCTTC.

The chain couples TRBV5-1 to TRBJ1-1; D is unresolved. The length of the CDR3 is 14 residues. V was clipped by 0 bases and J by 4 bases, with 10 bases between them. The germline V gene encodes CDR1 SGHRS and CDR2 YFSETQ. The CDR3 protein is CASSLGDVGTEAFF. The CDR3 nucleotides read TGCGCCAGCAGCTTGGGAGACGTCGGCACTGAAGCTTTCTTT.